This T cell receptor (beta chain) stems from a study of cytomegalovirus exposure and HLA in healthy donors. PCR employed 60 Vbeta and 13 Jbeta primers. Profiled with immunoSEQ multiplex PCR; TCRdb holds only in-frame clones, not every one. In all, the sample yields approximately 120,000 clones. Deletions cut 3 bases from V and 0 bases from J, with 15 bases between. The germline V gene encodes CDR1 LNHNV and CDR2 YYDKDF (reference sequence). The length of the CDR3 is 17 residues. This TCR came from a man between 18 and 35 years old in good health and CMV-seronegative. The rearrangement joins TRBV15 to TRBJ1-5; D unclear. The sequencing sample was made of PBMCs. CDR3 region: CATSRGEGIYSNQPQHF. CDR3 nucleotide sequence: TGTGCCACCAGCAGGGGAGAGGGAATCTATAGCAATCAGCCCCAGCATTTT.